The 6 T cell receptor beta chains below come from one sample, sequenced in a study of blood T cell repertoires in COVID-19. Generated by immunoSEQ multiplex PCR, the TCRdb table keeps only in-frame clones and is missing some. Counted here are around 300,000 clones, around 85% occurring once; the ten biggest clones make up approximately 10%. The sample consisted of peripheral blood. The receptors originated from a woman in her 70s with acute or convalescent COVID-19.

The rearrangement joins TRBV18 to TRBJ1-1; D gene ambiguous. The length of the CDR3 is 13 residues. V gave up 3 bases and J gave up 6 bases, with 11 bases separating them. CDR1 is KGHSH, CDR2 LQKENI, per germline. The CDR3 sequence is CASSPTPIAEAFF. The CDR3 bases are TGTGCCAGCTCACCGACTCCGATAGCTGAAGCTTTCTTT.

V and J are TRBV5-5 and TRBJ1-3; possible D gene TRBD1, 5 bases. V lost 3 bases to trimming and J lost 2 bases, with 9 bases between them. Germline CDR1 and CDR2: SGHKS and YYEKEE (reference sequence). The CDR3 extends over 14 amino acids. In nucleotides, the CDR3 is TGTGCCAGCAGCTGGAGGGGTCCTGGAAACACCATATATTTT. Translated: CASSWRGPGNTIYF.

V usage is TRBV19 and J usage is TRBJ1-5; weak D call: TRBD1 (6 bases). The V gene lost 8 bases and the J gene lost 4 bases, with 15 bases spanning the gap. Germline loops: CDR1 LNHDA, CDR2 SQIVND (reference sequence). This CDR3 is 14 amino acids long. Here the CDR3 reads CASGSRQGNQPQHF. Here the CDR3 DNA reads TGTGCCAGTGGGTCCCGGCAGGGGAATCAGCCCCAGCATTTT.

This chain links TRBV5-1 with TRBJ1-6, with no clear D. CDR1 and CDR2 (germline): SGHRS, YFSETQ. The CDR3 consists of 14 residues. Trimming removed 0 bases from V and 7 bases from J, with 8 bases in between. CDR3 residues: CASSLGGHNSPLHF. Here the CDR3 DNA reads TGCGCCAGCAGCTTGGGCGGGCACAATTCACCCCTCCACTTT.

The chain employs TRBV2 and TRBJ1-4, with a tentative D call TRBD1 (5 bases). The V end was cut by 5 bases, the J end by 7 bases, with 17 bases between. CDR3 size: 15 residues. Germline lookup yields CDR1 SNHLY and CDR2 FYNNEI. Here the CDR3 reads CASSKDTRIREKLFF. CDR3 sequence (DNA): TGTGCCAGCAGTAAGGACACCAGAATACGTGAAAAACTGTTTTTT.

V is TRBV2 and J is TRBJ1-5; 7 nucleotides align to TRBD1. Germline V gene data show CDR1 as SNHLY and CDR2 as FYNNEI. This CDR3 has 17 amino acids. Trimming cost V 4 bases and J 6 bases; bases outside gene matches: 15. The CDR3 protein is CASSGRWEQGKGQPQHF. CDR3 bases: TGTGCCAGCAGTGGGAGGTGGGAACAGGGGAAGGGTCAGCCCCAGCATTTT.